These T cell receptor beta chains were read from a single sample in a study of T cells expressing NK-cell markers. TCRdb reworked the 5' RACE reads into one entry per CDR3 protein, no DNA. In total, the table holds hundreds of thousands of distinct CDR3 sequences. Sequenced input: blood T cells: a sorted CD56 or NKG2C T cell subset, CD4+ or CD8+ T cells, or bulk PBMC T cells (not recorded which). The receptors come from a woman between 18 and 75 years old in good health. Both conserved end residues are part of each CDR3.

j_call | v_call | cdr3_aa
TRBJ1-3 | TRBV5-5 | CASSYPGQRNTIYF
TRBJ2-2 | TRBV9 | CASSVAADTGELFF
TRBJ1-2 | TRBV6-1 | CASGRGPNYGYTF
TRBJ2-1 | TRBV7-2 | CASSLTSVEQFF
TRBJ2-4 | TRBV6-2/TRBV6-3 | CASSYSGTGGNIQYF
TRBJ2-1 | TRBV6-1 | CASSEVYRGEQFF
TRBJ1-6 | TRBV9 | CASNEQGNSPLHF
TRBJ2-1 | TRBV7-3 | CASSWDRETYNEQFF
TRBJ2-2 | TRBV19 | CASSIEPGWVNTGELFF
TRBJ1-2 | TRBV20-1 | CSARDQGGQWGYTF
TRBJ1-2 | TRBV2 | CASSEGEFYGYTF
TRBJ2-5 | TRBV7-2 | CASSTRRGQETQYF
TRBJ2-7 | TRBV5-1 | CASSAPGLAYEQYF
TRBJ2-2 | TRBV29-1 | CSAVQGVGNTGELFF
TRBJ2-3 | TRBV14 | CASSLRGRSGDTQYF
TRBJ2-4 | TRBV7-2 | CASSFGSGGGKNIQYF
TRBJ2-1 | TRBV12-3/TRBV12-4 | CASKEGWLAGEKGEQFF
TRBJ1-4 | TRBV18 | CASSPPRQGSNEKLFF
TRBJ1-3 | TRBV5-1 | CASSFGVRQSLSGNTIYF
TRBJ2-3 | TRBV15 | CATSREAGTSARSTDTQYF
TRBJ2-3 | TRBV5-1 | CASSFPRSSGGLRDTQYF
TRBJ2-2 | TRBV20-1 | CSARASKVGRARGNTGELFF
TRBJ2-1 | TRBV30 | CAWSERTGGWDEQFF
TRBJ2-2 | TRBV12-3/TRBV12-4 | CASSLARGAGAGELFF
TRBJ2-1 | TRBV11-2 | CASSYSGGAHEQFF
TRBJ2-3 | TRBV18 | CASSVTGLTDTQYF
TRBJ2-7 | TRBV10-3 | CAISDRDRLTYEQYF
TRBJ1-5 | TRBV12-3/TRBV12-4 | CASSTLGGIGSQPQHF
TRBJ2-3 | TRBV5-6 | CASIFQGTDTQYF
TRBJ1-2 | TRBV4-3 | CASSRTGVGYTF
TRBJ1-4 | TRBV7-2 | CASSSTGINEKLFF
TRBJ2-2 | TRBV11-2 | CASTQSGRVNTGELFF
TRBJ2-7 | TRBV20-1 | CSASWSGWAYEQYF
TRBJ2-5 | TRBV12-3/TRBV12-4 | CASSLDTGRETQYF
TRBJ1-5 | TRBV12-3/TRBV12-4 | CASSAPLGQGYQPQHF
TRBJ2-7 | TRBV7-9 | CASSLRTGVGYEQYF
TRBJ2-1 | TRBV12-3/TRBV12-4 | CASSTYSGRVNEQFF